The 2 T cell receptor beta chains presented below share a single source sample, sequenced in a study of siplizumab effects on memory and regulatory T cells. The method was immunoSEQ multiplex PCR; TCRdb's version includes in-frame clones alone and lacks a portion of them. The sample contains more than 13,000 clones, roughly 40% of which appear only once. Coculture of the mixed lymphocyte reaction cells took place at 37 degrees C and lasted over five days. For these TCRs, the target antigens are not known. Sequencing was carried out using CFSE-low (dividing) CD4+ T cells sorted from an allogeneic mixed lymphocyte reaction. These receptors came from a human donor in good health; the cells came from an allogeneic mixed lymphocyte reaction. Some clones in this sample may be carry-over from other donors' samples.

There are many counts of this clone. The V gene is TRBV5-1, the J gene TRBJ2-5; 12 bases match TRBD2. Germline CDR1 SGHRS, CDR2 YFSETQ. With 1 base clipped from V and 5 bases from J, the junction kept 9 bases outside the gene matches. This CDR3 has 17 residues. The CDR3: CASSLFASGRALETQYF. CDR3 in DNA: TGCGCCAGCAGCTTGTTCGCTAGCGGGAGGGCTTTGGAGACCCAGTACTTC.

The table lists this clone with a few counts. CDR3 DNA: TGTGCCAGTAGACTGGGGGCCTACGAGCAGTACTTC. This translates into CASRLGAYEQYF. The chain is built from TRBV28 and TRBJ2-7, with D tentatively TRBD1 or TRBD2 (5 bases each). Germline V gene lookup returns CDR1 MDHEN and CDR2 SYDVKM. The CDR3 sequence is 12 residues long. Trimming left V 9 bases short and J 2 bases short, with 11 bases between. Variable domain in full (rest from reference TRBV28 and TRBJ2-7): DVKVTQSSRYLVKRTGEKVFLECVQDMDHENMFWYRQDPGLGLRLIYFSYDVKMKEKGDIPEGYSVSREKKERFSLILESASTNQTSMYLCASRLGAYEQYFGPGTRLTVT.